Given below is one T cell receptor (beta chain) in context. These data belong to a study of blood T cell repertoires in COVID-19. Study-wide background: Samples of COVID-19 (acute and convalescent) were obtained from the United States, Italy and Spain. T cells, B-cell-depleted T cells, or PBMCs supplied cDNA or gDNA.

In the study's own analysis: From reference gene primer amplification, estimates of nucleated cell counts were derived. Produced via immunoSEQ multiplex PCR; TCRdb's table is partial and in-frame only. The D gene and trimming were derived from the DNA, and the V and J assignments and clone size from that table. The sample contains tens of thousands of clones, around 84% of which appear only once. With 3 bases removed from V and 3 bases from J, the gap between germline ends came to 11 bases. Germline values: CDR1 KGHSH, CDR2 LQKENI. The CDR3 runs to 14 residues. This receptor was taken from a human donor in a cohort sampled during active COVID-19. V and J are TRBV18 and TRBJ1-1; a weak D match, TRBD1 (5 bases). The source material was peripheral blood. In DNA form, the CDR3 reads TGTGCCAGCTCACCGGGGGGAATCTACACTGAAGCTTTCTTT. Protein sequence: CASSPGGIYTEAFF.